One and the same sample provided the 10 T cell receptor beta chains below, sequenced in a study of cytomegalovirus exposure and HLA in healthy donors. Amplification used 60 Vbeta primers and 13 Jbeta primers. Assay: immunoSEQ multiplex PCR; the TCRdb copy retains only in-frame clones and omits some. Of around 170,000 clones listed, roughly 75% were seen once; the top ten hold roughly 5%. The specimen was PBMCs. These receptors were taken from a man aged 35-49 years in good health and CMV-seronegative.

This sequence joins TRBV5-1 and TRBJ1-1; TRBD1 matches at 9 bases. Per germline, CDR1 SGHRS and CDR2 YFSETQ. This CDR3 is built from 14 residues. V lost 5 bases, J lost 7 bases, and 9 bases stayed unmatched. Here the CDR3 DNA reads TGCGCCAGCAGACCAACAGGGGGCGTGAGTGAAGCTTTCTTT. It yields the protein CASRPTGGVSEAFF. The whole variable domain, filled in from reference TRBV5-1 and TRBJ1-1, reads KAGVTQTPRYLIKTRGQQVTLSCSPISGHRSVSWYQQTPGQGLQFLFEYFSETQRNKGNFPGRFSGRQFSNSRSEMNVSTLELGDSALYLCASRPTGGVSEAFFGQGTRLTVV.

A note on this clone: The same CDR3 also results from other DNA sequences found in this sample. V and J are TRBV6-5 and TRBJ1-5, with a possible D match to TRBD1 (5 bases). CDR3 size: 14 residues. V was trimmed by 0 bases and J by 2 bases, leaving 5 bases between them. Germline CDR1 is MNHEY and CDR2 is SVGAGI. CDR3 sequence (DNA): TGTGCCAGCAGTTACTCAGGGGGCAATCAGCCCCAGCATTTT. It yields the protein CASSYSGGNQPQHF.

The chain carries TRBV6-1 and TRBJ2-6; D is possibly TRBD1 (6 bases). Germline CDR1 MNHNS, CDR2 SASEGT. V was cut by 5 bases and J by 0 bases, with 8 bases left in between. The CDR3 is 15 amino acids. CDR3 residues: CASSRTASGANVLTF. The CDR3, as DNA: TGTGCCAGCAGTCGGACAGCCTCTGGGGCCAACGTCCTGACTTTC.

The genes are TRBV18 and TRBJ2-3; TRBD2 might be the D (6 bases). Germline V gene sequence: CDR1 KGHSH, CDR2 LQKENI. The CDR3 extends over 14 amino acids. With 1 base removed from V and 9 bases from J, the gap between germline ends came to 14 bases. The CDR3 sequence: CASSPREETETQYF. In DNA form, the CDR3 reads TGTGCCAGCTCACCACGGGAGGAGACGGAGACGCAGTATTTT.

The rearrangement uses TRBV6-5 and TRBJ2-5; 10 bases match TRBD1. The closer fit of TRBJ2-7 to the DNA end suggests the J call may be wrong. The CDR3 covers 14 residues. Germline CDR1 is MNHEY and CDR2 is SVGAGI. In DNA, the CDR3 is TGTGCCAGCAGTCTACGAGGGACAGGGGCCGAGCAGTACTTC. It encodes CASSLRGTGAEQYF.

The rearrangement joins TRBV29-1 to TRBJ1-1, with 10 bases fitting TRBD1. The V and J ends lost 5 bases and 7 bases, in that order; junction bases with no gene match: 7. This CDR3 region has 13 residues. The germline gives CDR1 SQVTM, CDR2 ANQGSEA. In DNA, the CDR3 is TGCAGCGTTACTCCGGGACAGGGGTTTGAAGCTTTCTTT. Residues: CSVTPGQGFEAFF.

The chain recombines TRBV5-6 with TRBJ2-5; D ambiguous. V shed 2 bases and J shed 3 bases, with 8 bases lying between them. Germline V gene lookup returns CDR1 SGHDT and CDR2 YYEEEE. This CDR3 has 13 amino acids. CDR3 sequence (DNA): TGTGCCAGCAGCTTTGGGCAAAAAGAGACCCAGTACTTC. The encoded protein is CASSFGQKETQYF. Full variable domain (missing parts from reference TRBV5-6 and TRBJ2-5): DAGVTQSPTHLIKTRGQQVTLRCSPKSGHDTVSWYQQALGQGPQFIFQYYEEEERQRGNFPDRFSGHQFPNYSSELNVNALLLGDSALYLCASSFGQKETQYFGPGTRLLVL.

This clone is a singleton in its sample. The CDR3 loop reads CASSLGQGEYGDTQYF. CDR3 nucleotide sequence: TGTGCCAGCAGCCTAGGACAGGGGGAGTATGGAGATACGCAGTATTTT. The rearrangement uses TRBV7-6 and TRBJ2-3; TRBD1 matches at 10 bases. Trimming cost V 5 bases and J 5 bases; bases outside gene matches: 10. There are 16 residues in the CDR3. CDR1 is SGHVS and CDR2 is FNYEAQ in the germline V gene. Full variable domain (remainder filled in from reference TRBV7-6 and TRBJ2-3): GAGVSQSPRYKVTKRGQDVALRCDPISGHVSLYWYRQALGQGPEFLTYFNYEAQQDKSGLPNDRFSAERPEGSISTLTIQRTEQRDSAMYRCASSLGQGEYGDTQYFGPGTRLTVL.

The CDR3 spells CSVEGQATSTDTQYF. CDR3 DNA sequence: TGCAGCGTTGAGGGACAGGCCACTAGCACAGATACGCAGTATTTT. This chain connects TRBV29-1 to TRBJ2-3; 8 bases align to TRBD1. The CDR3 contains 15 residues. In germline, CDR1 is SQVTM, CDR2 ANQGSEA. The V gene end was trimmed by 3 bases and the J gene end by 0 bases; junction bases not matched to a gene: 5.

The V and J genes are TRBV7-2 and TRBJ2-1, with a possible D match to TRBD2 (5 bases). Trimming cost V 2 bases and J 11 bases, with 13 bases left between them. Germline V lookup: CDR1 SGHTA, CDR2 FQGNSA. This CDR3 comprises 13 residues. The CDR3 sequence is CASSLRAGGQQFF. CDR3 bases: TGTGCCAGCAGCTTAAGGGCGGGCGGCCAGCAGTTCTTC.